These T cell receptor beta chains were read from a single sample in a study of regulatory dendritic cells for organ transplantation. The data were produced by immunoSEQ multiplex PCR, yet TCRdb's version contains in-frame clones alone and is incomplete. The table has about 10,000 clones, 50% to 70% seen once. These receptors' targets are unknown. The source material was naive CD4+ T cells from blood cultured with dendritic cells. The receptors here all came from a human donor in good health. Each CDR3 is given with its conserved first and last residue. Each record gives: clone size, J gene, V gene, D gene, CDR3 protein, CDR3 DNA. A D gene is named only where the DNA matches it firmly. A clone size is listed for some rows: how often the clone was seen (once, few, many), or a class if it is expanded.

abundance: NA; j_gene: TRBJ2-2; v_gene: TRBV19; d_gene: TRBD2; CDR3aa: CASRILAGNTGELFF; CDR3nt: TGTGCCAGTAGGATCCTAGCGGGGAACACCGGGGAGCTGTTTTTT
abundance: NA; j_gene: TRBJ1-1; v_gene: TRBV25-1; d_gene: NA; CDR3aa: CAHSPGGANTEAFF; CDR3nt: TGTGCCCATTCACCGGGAGGGGCGAACACTGAAGCTTTCTTT
abundance: NA; j_gene: TRBJ1-1; v_gene: TRBV6-5; d_gene: NA; CDR3aa: CASSRLGEKAFF; CDR3nt: TGTGCCAGCAGCCGCCTTGGGGAGAAAGCTTTCTTT
abundance: NA; j_gene: TRBJ2-2; v_gene: TRBV5-4; d_gene: TRBD2; CDR3aa: CASSSASGPNTGELFF; CDR3nt: TGTGCCAGCAGCTCCGCTAGCGGGCCGAACACCGGGGAGCTGTTTTTT
abundance: few; j_gene: TRBJ2-1; v_gene: TRBV10-3; d_gene: TRBD2; CDR3aa: CAISDSGGTYNEQFF; CDR3nt: TGTGCCATCAGTGATAGCGGGGGTACCTACAATGAGCAGTTCTTC
abundance: NA; j_gene: TRBJ2-5; v_gene: TRBV29-1; d_gene: TRBD2; CDR3aa: CSVESPSGGAWETQYF; CDR3nt: TGCAGCGTTGAATCCCCCAGCGGGGGGGCCTGGGAGACCCAGTACTTC
abundance: few; j_gene: TRBJ1-5; v_gene: TRBV18; d_gene: TRBD1; CDR3aa: CASSPREDRGLQPQHF; CDR3nt: TGTGCCAGCTCACCAAGGGAGGACAGGGGGCTTCAGCCCCAGCATTTT
abundance: few; j_gene: TRBJ1-4; v_gene: TRBV21-1; d_gene: NA; CDR3aa: CASIPGTGKRGTNEKLFF; CDR3nt: TGTGCCAGCATCCCCGGGACAGGGAAGCGGGGAACTAATGAAAAACTGTTTTTT
abundance: NA; j_gene: TRBJ1-2; v_gene: TRBV10-3; d_gene: NA; CDR3aa: CAISEGRGNYGYTF; CDR3nt: TGTGCCATCAGTGAGGGGAGGGGGAACTATGGCTACACCTTC
abundance: NA; j_gene: TRBJ2-2; v_gene: TRBV27; d_gene: NA; CDR3aa: CASSVRGQTGLNTGELFF; CDR3nt: TGTGCCAGCAGCGTGCGGGGGCAGACGGGACTCAACACCGGGGAGCTGTTTTTT
abundance: NA; j_gene: TRBJ2-5; v_gene: TRBV4-1; d_gene: NA; CDR3aa: CASSHLTGRQETQYF; CDR3nt: TGCGCCAGCAGCCACTTAACAGGGCGCCAAGAGACCCAGTACTTC
abundance: NA; j_gene: TRBJ2-5; v_gene: TRBV11-2; d_gene: NA; CDR3aa: CASSFVTEQETQYF; CDR3nt: TGTGCCAGCAGCTTCGTCACAGAGCAAGAGACCCAGTACTTC
abundance: few; j_gene: TRBJ1-1; v_gene: TRBV12-5; d_gene: NA; CDR3aa: CASGLVRGGWMNTEAFF; CDR3nt: TGTGCTAGTGGTTTGGTACGCGGGGGTTGGATGAACACTGAAGCTTTCTTT
abundance: NA; j_gene: TRBJ2-3; v_gene: TRBV15; d_gene: NA; CDR3aa: CATSRAAGDTQYF; CDR3nt: TGTGCCACCAGCAGAGCTGCAGGAGATACGCAGTATTTT
abundance: NA; j_gene: TRBJ1-1; v_gene: TRBV18; d_gene: TRBD1; CDR3aa: CASSPPNLQGRTEAFF; CDR3nt: TGTGCCAGCTCACCACCCAACCTACAGGGGAGGACTGAAGCTTTCTTT
abundance: NA; j_gene: TRBJ1-1; v_gene: TRBV18; d_gene: NA; CDR3aa: CASSGLVNTEAFF; CDR3nt: TGTGCCAGCTCCGGACTGGTGAACACTGAAGCTTTCTTT
abundance: NA; j_gene: TRBJ2-1; v_gene: TRBV7-9; d_gene: TRBD2; CDR3aa: CASSLAELAGAGRGEQFF; CDR3nt: TGTGCCAGCAGCTTAGCGGAGCTAGCGGGGGCAGGAAGGGGTGAGCAGTTCTTC
abundance: NA; j_gene: TRBJ1-2; v_gene: TRBV4-3; d_gene: NA; CDR3aa: CASSQELRSGPYGYTF; CDR3nt: TGCGCCAGCAGCCAAGAATTGCGGTCAGGGCCCTATGGCTACACCTTC
abundance: NA; j_gene: TRBJ2-3; v_gene: TRBV11-2; d_gene: TRBD2; CDR3aa: CASSLIPGGPPDTQYF; CDR3nt: TGTGCCAGCAGCTTAATTCCGGGGGGTCCTCCAGATACGCAGTATTTT
abundance: NA; j_gene: TRBJ2-5; v_gene: TRBV11-1; d_gene: TRBD2; CDR3aa: CASSPAGGAWETQYF; CDR3nt: TGTGCCAGCAGCCCAGCGGGGGGGGCGTGGGAGACCCAGTACTTC
abundance: few; j_gene: TRBJ1-4; v_gene: TRBV10-1; d_gene: NA; CDR3aa: CASSGAGGNEKLFF; CDR3nt: TGCGCCAGCAGTGGCGCGGGCGGGAATGAAAAACTGTTTTTT
abundance: NA; j_gene: TRBJ1-2; v_gene: TRBV9; d_gene: NA; CDR3aa: CASSAGGVGSNYGYTF; CDR3nt: TGTGCCAGCAGCGCTGGGGGCGTAGGGTCTAACTATGGCTACACCTTC
abundance: few; j_gene: TRBJ1-2; v_gene: TRBV5-8; d_gene: TRBD1; CDR3aa: CASSRADRGWGYTF; CDR3nt: TGTGCCAGCAGCCGGGCGGACAGGGGTTGGGGCTACACCTTC
abundance: NA; j_gene: TRBJ1-3; v_gene: TRBV7-2; d_gene: TRBD1; CDR3aa: CASSIGQGHSGNTIYF; CDR3nt: TGTGCCAGCAGCATAGGACAGGGCCACTCTGGAAACACCATATATTTT
abundance: NA; j_gene: TRBJ2-4; v_gene: TRBV6-6; d_gene: NA; CDR3aa: CASSTDYLAKNIQYF; CDR3nt: TGTGCCAGCAGCACGGACTATCTAGCCAAAAACATTCAGTACTTC
abundance: medium-sized; j_gene: TRBJ1-2; v_gene: TRBV18; d_gene: TRBD1; CDR3aa: CASSQQGLPGYGYTF; CDR3nt: TGTGCCAGCTCACAACAGGGGCTCCCTGGGTATGGCTACACCTTC
abundance: few; j_gene: TRBJ2-7; v_gene: TRBV5-6; d_gene: NA; CDR3aa: CASSFARAYEQYF; CDR3nt: TGTGCCAGCAGCTTCGCCAGGGCGTACGAGCAGTACTTC
abundance: NA; j_gene: TRBJ1-2; v_gene: TRBV27; d_gene: TRBD1; CDR3aa: CASSRRDRQSYPYGYTF; CDR3nt: TGTGCCAGCAGCCGCCGGGACAGGCAGTCTTACCCCTATGGCTACACCTTC
abundance: few; j_gene: TRBJ2-2; v_gene: TRBV5-1; d_gene: TRBD1; CDR3aa: CASSVGQGANTGELFF; CDR3nt: TGCGCCAGCAGCGTAGGACAGGGGGCGAACACCGGGGAGCTGTTTTTT
abundance: NA; j_gene: TRBJ1-6; v_gene: TRBV2; d_gene: TRBD1; CDR3aa: CASDTGQGRTPLHF; CDR3nt: TGTGCCAGCGATACTGGACAGGGGAGGACACCCCTCCACTTT
abundance: NA; j_gene: TRBJ2-2; v_gene: TRBV10-3; d_gene: TRBD1; CDR3aa: CATTGGYTGELFF; CDR3nt: TGTGCCACTACAGGGGGGTACACCGGGGAGCTGTTTTTT
abundance: NA; j_gene: TRBJ2-3; v_gene: TRBV6-5; d_gene: TRBD2; CDR3aa: CASSSRAGRHTDTQYF; CDR3nt: TGTGCCAGCAGTTCGCGAGCGGGGCGCCACACAGATACGCAGTATTTT
abundance: NA; j_gene: TRBJ1-1; v_gene: TRBV10-3; d_gene: NA; CDR3aa: CAISDGGGTEAFF; CDR3nt: TGTGCCATCAGTGACGGGGGGGGCACTGAAGCTTTCTTT
abundance: NA; j_gene: TRBJ1-5; v_gene: TRBV5-1; d_gene: NA; CDR3aa: CASSEDSNNQPQHF; CDR3nt: TGCGCCAGCAGCGAGGACAGCAACAATCAGCCCCAGCATTTT
abundance: once; j_gene: TRBJ2-3; v_gene: TRBV1; d_gene: NA; CDR3aa: CTSSQQKDSHRHTQYF; CDR3nt: TGCACCAGCAGCCAACAAAAGGACAGCCATCGCCATACGCAGTATTTT
abundance: NA; j_gene: TRBJ1-4; v_gene: TRBV5-1; d_gene: TRBD1; CDR3aa: CASSVTGTGSEKLFF; CDR3nt: TGCGCCAGCAGCGTAACCGGGACAGGGAGTGAAAAACTGTTTTTT
abundance: NA; j_gene: TRBJ1-1; v_gene: TRBV18; d_gene: NA; CDR3aa: CASSPRAASRLDTEAFF; CDR3nt: TGTGCCAGCTCACCGCGGGCAGCTAGTCGGTTGGACACTGAAGCTTTCTTT
abundance: NA; j_gene: TRBJ2-5; v_gene: TRBV2; d_gene: TRBD2; CDR3aa: CASRLAGGLQETQYF; CDR3nt: TGTGCCAGCAGACTAGCGGGGGGGCTGCAGGAGACCCAGTACTTC
abundance: few; j_gene: TRBJ2-1; v_gene: TRBV5-4; d_gene: TRBD1; CDR3aa: CASRAGTDPYNEQFF; CDR3nt: TGTGCCAGCAGAGCCGGGACAGACCCCTACAATGAGCAGTTCTTC
abundance: NA; j_gene: TRBJ1-4; v_gene: TRBV5-1; d_gene: NA; CDR3aa: CASSYRGIINEKLFF; CDR3nt: TGCGCCAGCAGCTACCGGGGGATAATTAATGAAAAACTGTTTTTT
abundance: NA; j_gene: TRBJ1-1; v_gene: TRBV6-1; d_gene: NA; CDR3aa: CASSSWGGSGTEAFF; CDR3nt: TGTGCCAGCAGTTCCTGGGGAGGGAGCGGCACTGAAGCTTTCTTT
abundance: NA; j_gene: TRBJ1-1; v_gene: TRBV6-6; d_gene: NA; CDR3aa: CASSYGRGVTEAFF; CDR3nt: TGTGCCAGCAGTTACGGGCGGGGGGTAACTGAAGCTTTCTTT
abundance: NA; j_gene: TRBJ1-5; v_gene: TRBV6-5; d_gene: TRBD1; CDR3aa: CASSRDRVGNQPQHF; CDR3nt: TGTGCCAGCAGCCGAGACAGGGTTGGCAATCAGCCCCAGCATTTT
abundance: few; j_gene: TRBJ1-1; v_gene: TRBV19; d_gene: TRBD1; CDR3aa: CASMGTVFTEAFF; CDR3nt: TGTGCCAGTATGGGGACAGTCTTCACTGAAGCTTTCTTT
abundance: NA; j_gene: TRBJ1-1; v_gene: TRBV4-3; d_gene: NA; CDR3aa: CASSQGQGRGTEAFF; CDR3nt: TGCGCCAGCAGCCAAGGGCAGGGACGGGGGACTGAAGCTTTCTTT
abundance: NA; j_gene: TRBJ1-1; v_gene: TRBV5-4; d_gene: NA; CDR3aa: CASSDRQTYTEAFF; CDR3nt: TGTGCCAGCAGCGATAGACAGACTTACACTGAAGCTTTCTTT
abundance: few; j_gene: TRBJ1-5; v_gene: TRBV27; d_gene: TRBD1; CDR3aa: CATKGQGRNQPQHF; CDR3nt: TGTGCCACCAAGGGACAGGGGCGCAATCAGCCCCAGCATTTT
abundance: few; j_gene: TRBJ1-1; v_gene: TRBV7-6; d_gene: NA; CDR3aa: CASSFQGDTEAFF; CDR3nt: TGTGCCAGCAGCTTCCAGGGTGACACTGAAGCTTTCTTT
abundance: NA; j_gene: TRBJ2-3; v_gene: TRBV19; d_gene: NA; CDR3aa: CASRSYTDTQYF; CDR3nt: TGTGCCAGTCGTTCCTACACAGATACGCAGTATTTT
abundance: few; j_gene: TRBJ2-7; v_gene: TRBV19; d_gene: TRBD1; CDR3aa: CASSRTGDPLTYEQYF; CDR3nt: TGTGCCAGTAGTAGGACAGGGGACCCTCTCACTTACGAGCAGTACTTC
abundance: NA; j_gene: TRBJ2-5; v_gene: TRBV6-1; d_gene: NA; CDR3aa: CASSEAQETQYF; CDR3nt: TGTGCCAGCAGTGAAGCGCAGGAGACCCAGTACTTC
abundance: NA; j_gene: TRBJ2-3; v_gene: TRBV6-5; d_gene: TRBD1; CDR3aa: CATSPGQLTDTQYF; CDR3nt: TGTGCCACCTCCCCGGGACAGCTCACAGATACGCAGTATTTT
abundance: NA; j_gene: TRBJ2-2; v_gene: TRBV6-6; d_gene: TRBD1; CDR3aa: CASSPTGVGTGELFF; CDR3nt: TGTGCCAGCAGTCCTACAGGGGTTGGCACCGGGGAGCTGTTTTTT
abundance: NA; j_gene: TRBJ2-7; v_gene: TRBV7-8; d_gene: NA; CDR3aa: CASSLAGMTYEQYF; CDR3nt: TGTGCCAGCAGCTTGGCAGGGATGACCTACGAGCAGTACTTC
abundance: NA; j_gene: TRBJ2-1; v_gene: TRBV15; d_gene: TRBD2; CDR3aa: CATSRGGGPLNNEQFF; CDR3nt: TGTGCCACCAGCAGAGGGGGGGGTCCCCTTAACAATGAGCAGTTCTTC